Listed below are T cell receptor beta chains from one sample, sequenced in a study of T-cell memory formation after mild COVID-19. TCRdb recomputed calls from the 5' RACE reads with MiXCR, one row per CDR3 protein. The sample lists roughly 600,000 distinct CDR3 sequences, roughly 18% seen once, with 12% in the top ten. Material: PBMCs or a T cell subset sorted from them (not recorded which). The receptors stem from an adult woman who had mild COVID-19 (a few samples of this study predate the infection). Cell type and time point are not known. The CDR3 runs from the conserved cysteine through the conserved F or W. A D gene is named only where the DNA matches it firmly. The size of a clone is reported for some rows only, either as once, few or many, or as a class for expanded clones.

TRBJ2-7	.	TRBV9	TRBD1	CASSERQGDIYEQYF	TGTGCCAGCAGCGAAAGACAGGGGGATATCTACGAGCAGTACTTC
TRBJ2-1	few	TRBV5-5	.	CASSLVLGEQFF	TGTGCCAGCAGCTTGGTCCTGGGTGAGCAGTTCTTC
TRBJ2-3	few	TRBV9	TRBD1	CASSPRQGTTDTQYF	TGTGCCAGCAGCCCCCGACAGGGGACAACAGATACGCAGTATTTT
TRBJ1-2	.	TRBV6-5	TRBD1	CASSYGQVDYGYTF	TGTGCCAGCAGTTACGGACAGGTCGACTATGGCTACACCTTC
TRBJ2-7	.	TRBV4-3	TRBD1	CASSQGTGENLVQYF	TGCGCCAGCAGCCAAGGGACAGGGGAGAATTTGGTCCAGTACTTC
TRBJ2-1	few	TRBV4-2	.	CASSQDWRTGNEQFF	TGTGCCAGCAGCCAAGATTGGCGGACGGGCAATGAGCAGTTCTTC
TRBJ1-5	.	TRBV6-1	.	CASTWDAYSDQPQHF	TGTGCCAGCACCTGGGACGCCTATAGCGATCAGCCCCAGCATTTT
TRBJ2-3	.	TRBV7-6	.	CASSPLGGEDTQYF	TGTGCCAGCAGCCCCCTTGGAGGGGAGGATACGCAGTATTTT
TRBJ2-5	.	TRBV5-1	.	CASSYQTEETQYF	TGCGCCAGCAGCTATCAGACAGAAGAGACCCAGTACTTC
TRBJ2-7	few	TRBV6-5	TRBD2	CASSYARLAGRTYEQYF	TGTGCCAGCAGTTACGCCCGACTAGCGGGCCGTACCTACGAGCAGTACTTC
TRBJ2-5	many	TRBV4-1	.	CASSQKIGPETQYF	TGCGCCAGCAGCCAAAAAATAGGGCCAGAGACCCAGTACTTC
TRBJ2-7	few	TRBV30	.	CACFDRSTYEQYF	TGTGCCTGTTTCGACAGGTCTACCTACGAGCAGTACTTC
TRBJ2-7	few	TRBV10-3	.	CAISDLQPYEQYF	TGTGCCATCAGTGACCTGCAGCCCTACGAGCAGTACTTC
TRBJ2-1	.	TRBV20-1	.	CSARDGPGEQFF	TGCAGTGCTAGAGACGGGCCGGGGGAGCAGTTCTTC
TRBJ2-3	many	TRBV7-2	TRBD2	CASSPMRRGLGDTQYF	TGTGCCAGCAGCCCTATGAGGCGGGGGTTAGGAGATACGCAGTATTTT
TRBJ2-1	few	TRBV5-4	TRBD1	CASSPGTGVFSYNEQFF	TGTGCCAGCAGCCCCGGGACAGGGGTTTTTTCGTACAATGAGCAGTTCTTC